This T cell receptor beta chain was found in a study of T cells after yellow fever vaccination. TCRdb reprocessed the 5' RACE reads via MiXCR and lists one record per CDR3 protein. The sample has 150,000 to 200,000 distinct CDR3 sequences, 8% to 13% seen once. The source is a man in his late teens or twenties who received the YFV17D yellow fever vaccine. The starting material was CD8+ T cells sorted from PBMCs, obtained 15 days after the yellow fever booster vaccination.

CDR3 sequence reads: CSAPYYISYNEQFF. The CDR3 nucleotides are TGCAGTGCTCCATATTACATCTCCTACAATGAGCAGTTCTTC. The chain has TRBV20-1 and TRBJ2-1; D gene uncertain. V was shortened by 5 bases and J by 0 bases, with 11 bases between the two germline ends. This CDR3 is 14 amino acids long. Germline CDR1 reads DFQATT; CDR2 reads SNEGSKA (reference sequence).